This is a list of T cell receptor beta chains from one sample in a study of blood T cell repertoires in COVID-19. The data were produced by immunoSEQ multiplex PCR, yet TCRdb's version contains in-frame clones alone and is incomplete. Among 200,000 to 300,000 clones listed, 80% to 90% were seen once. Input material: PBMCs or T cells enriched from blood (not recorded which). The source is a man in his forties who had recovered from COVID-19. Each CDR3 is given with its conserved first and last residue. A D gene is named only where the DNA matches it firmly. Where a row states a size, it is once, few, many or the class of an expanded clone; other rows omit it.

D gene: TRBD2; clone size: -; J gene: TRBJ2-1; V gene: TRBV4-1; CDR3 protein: CASSQGARLAGNEQFF; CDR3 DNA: TGCGCCAGCAGCCAAGGGGCCCGACTAGCGGGCAATGAGCAGTTCTTC
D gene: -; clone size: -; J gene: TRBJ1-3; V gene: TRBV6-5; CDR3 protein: CASSSGTGNTIYF; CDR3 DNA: TGTGCCAGCAGTTCGGGAACTGGAAACACCATATATTTT
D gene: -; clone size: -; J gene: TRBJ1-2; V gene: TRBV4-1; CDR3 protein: CASSHPGSGYGYTF; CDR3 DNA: TGCGCCAGCAGCCACCCCGGGTCCGGCTATGGCTACACCTTC
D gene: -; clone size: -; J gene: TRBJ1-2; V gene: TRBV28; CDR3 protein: CASRGSGYGYTF; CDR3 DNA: TGTGCCAGCAGAGGGTCAGGGTATGGCTACACCTTC
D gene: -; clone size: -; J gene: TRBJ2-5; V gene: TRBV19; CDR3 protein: CASSTGQGPGRERRETQYF; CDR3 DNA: TGTGCCAGTAGTACCGGACAGGGCCCGGGGCGGGAGCGCCGAGAGACCCAGTACTTC
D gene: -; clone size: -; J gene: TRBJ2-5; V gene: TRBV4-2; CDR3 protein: CASSQESFIETQYF; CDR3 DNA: TGTGCCAGCAGCCAAGAGTCGTTTATCGAGACCCAGTACTTC
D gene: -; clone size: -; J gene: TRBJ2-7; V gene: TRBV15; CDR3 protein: CATSRVTVPYEQYF; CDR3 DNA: TGTGCCACCAGCAGAGTGACAGTCCCCTACGAGCAGTACTTC
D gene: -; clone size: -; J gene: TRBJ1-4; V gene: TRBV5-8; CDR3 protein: CASSLPLGTGNEKLFF; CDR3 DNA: TGTGCCAGCAGCTTACCCTTGGGAACAGGCAATGAAAAACTGTTTTTT
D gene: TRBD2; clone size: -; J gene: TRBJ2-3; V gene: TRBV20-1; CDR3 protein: CSASPLAGGSDTQYF; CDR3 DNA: TGCAGTGCTAGTCCCCTAGCGGGGGGCTCAGATACGCAGTATTTT
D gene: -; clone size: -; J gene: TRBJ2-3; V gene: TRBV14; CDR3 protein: CASSQTPRGGAQYF; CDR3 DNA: TGTGCCAGCAGCCAAACCCCCCGAGGGGGGGCGCAGTATTTT
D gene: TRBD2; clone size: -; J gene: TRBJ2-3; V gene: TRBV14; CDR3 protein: CASRMAGGPTDTQYF; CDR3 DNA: TGTGCCAGCAGGATGGCGGGGGGGCCCACAGATACGCAGTATTTT
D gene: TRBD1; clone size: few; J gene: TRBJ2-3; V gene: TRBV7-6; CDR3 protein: CASSFGQGTGDTQYF; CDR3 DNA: TGTGCCAGCAGCTTCGGACAGGGGACTGGCGATACGCAGTATTTT
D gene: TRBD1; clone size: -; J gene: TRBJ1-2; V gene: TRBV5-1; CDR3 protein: CASSRKGQGTSNYGYTF; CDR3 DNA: TGCGCCAGCAGCAGAAAAGGACAGGGCACTTCTAACTATGGCTACACCTTC
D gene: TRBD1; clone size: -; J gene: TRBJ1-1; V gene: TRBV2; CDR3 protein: CASSERDRGVNTEAFF; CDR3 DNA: TGTGCCAGCAGTGAGAGGGACAGGGGCGTGAACACTGAAGCTTTCTTT
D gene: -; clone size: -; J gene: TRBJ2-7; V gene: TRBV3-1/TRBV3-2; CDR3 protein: CASSHHRYEQYF; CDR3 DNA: TGTGCCAGCAGCCATCATCGGTACGAGCAGTACTTC
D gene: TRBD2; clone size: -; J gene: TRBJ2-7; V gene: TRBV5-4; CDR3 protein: CASSPGGSASEQYF; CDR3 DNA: TGTGCCAGCAGCCCCGGGGGGTCGGCTAGCGAGCAGTACTTC
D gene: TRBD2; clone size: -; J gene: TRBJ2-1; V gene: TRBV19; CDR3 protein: CASSISGGAGEQFF; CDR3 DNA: TGTGCCAGTAGTATAAGCGGGGGGGCGGGTGAGCAGTTCTTC
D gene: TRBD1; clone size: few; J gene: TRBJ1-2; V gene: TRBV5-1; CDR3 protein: CASSLDGTGLDYGYTF; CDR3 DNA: TGCGCCAGCAGCTTGGACGGGACAGGGCTCGACTATGGCTACACCTTC
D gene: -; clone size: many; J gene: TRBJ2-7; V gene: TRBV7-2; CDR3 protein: CASSLVRDSTFRYEQYF; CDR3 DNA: TGTGCCAGCAGCTTAGTTAGGGACTCGACCTTTCGGTACGAGCAGTACTTC
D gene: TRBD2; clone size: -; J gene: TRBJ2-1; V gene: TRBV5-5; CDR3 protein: CASSSSGGAPEQFF; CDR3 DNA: TGTGCCAGCAGCTCTAGCGGGGGGGCCCCTGAGCAGTTCTTC
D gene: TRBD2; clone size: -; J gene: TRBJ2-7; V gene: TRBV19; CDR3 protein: CASSKSGIYEQYF; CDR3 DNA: TGTGCCAGTAGTAAAAGCGGGATCTACGAGCAGTACTTC
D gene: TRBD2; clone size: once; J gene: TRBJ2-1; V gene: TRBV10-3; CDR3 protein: CAISDPTSAGNEQFF; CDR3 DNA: TGTGCCATCAGTGACCCGACTAGCGCGGGCAATGAGCAGTTCTTC
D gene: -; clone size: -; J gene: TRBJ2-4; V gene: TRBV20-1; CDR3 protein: CSASDPSGNQNIQYF; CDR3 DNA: TGCAGTGCTAGTGACCCCTCAGGGAACCAAAACATTCAGTACTTC
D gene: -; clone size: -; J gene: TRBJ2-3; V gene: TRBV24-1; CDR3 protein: CATSAPSDTQYF; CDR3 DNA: TGTGCCACCAGTGCCCCATCAGATACGCAGTATTTT
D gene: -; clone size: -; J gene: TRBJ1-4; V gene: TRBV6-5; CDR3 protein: CASSYSSGNNEKLFF; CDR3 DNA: TGTGCCAGCAGTTACTCGTCGGGAAATAATGAAAAACTGTTTTTT
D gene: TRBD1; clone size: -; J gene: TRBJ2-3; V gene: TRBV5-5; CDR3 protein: CASSWTGGLPDTQYF; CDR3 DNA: TGTGCCAGCAGCTGGACAGGTGGTTTGCCAGATACGCAGTATTTT
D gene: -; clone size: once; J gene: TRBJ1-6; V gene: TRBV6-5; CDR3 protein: CASRGSDNSPLHF; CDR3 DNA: TGTGCCAGCAGGGGCAGTGATAATTCACCCCTCCACTTT